The clone carrying this T cell receptor (beta chain) was seen only a few times. Its antigen is not identified. This entry belongs to a study of T-cell reconstitution after alpha-beta-depleted transplantation in children. Findings and caveats of the study: Most T-cell counts and diversity one year after the transplant came from T cells that were newly produced.

Unique molecular identifiers were built into the TCRbeta library. TCRdb itself ran the PCR reads through MiXCR, one entry per CDR3 protein. The data show about 250,000 distinct CDR3 sequences, 24% seen once. Germline loops: CDR1 DFQATT, CDR2 SNEGSKA (reference sequence). CDR3 size: 14 residues. V lost 5 bases, J lost 6 bases, and 13 bases stayed unmatched. The sequence came from a female patient under 10 years old who had a stem cell transplant for congenital amegakaryocytic thrombocytopenia, so the T cells may come from the graft donor. The chain joins TRBV20-1 to TRBJ2-7; the match to TRBD1 covers 7 bases. The sample consisted of PBMCs, mostly from graft donor cells, taken 360 days after TCRalphabeta/CD19-depleted stem cell transplant. CDR3 nucleotides: TGCAGTGCTCTAGGGGACAGCCCCCTGGGCGAGCAGTACTTC. Translated, it gives CSALGDSPLGEQYF.